This TCR beta chain appears in the sequencing data of a study of post-analysis software for immune sequencing data. Study-wide findings and caveats: A significant reduction in normalized Chao1 diversity was observed in multiple sclerosis patients versus controls. In patients, TRBV5-6, TRBV5-1 and TRBV20-1 belonged to several TRBV segments found more frequently than in controls.

Details on this clonotype: Its antigen is unidentified.

Sequencing libraries made from TCR beta cDNA carried unique molecular identifiers. One entry per CDR3 protein, called by TCRdb with MiXCR from the PCR reads. This sample has about 160,000 distinct CDR3 sequences, with 35% to 40% found just once. Looked up from germline, CDR1 is SEHNR and CDR2 is FQNEAQ (reference sequence). Unmatched junction bases numbered 3, after V lost 1 base and J lost 6 bases. The CDR3 is made up of 14 amino acids. Sequencing used blood, obtained after autologous hematopoietic stem cell transplantation. The receptor's source is a girl between 5 and 17 years old with multiple sclerosis. The rearrangement links TRBV7-9 to TRBJ2-1; 7 bases map to TRBD2. CDR3 sequence reads: CASSLGTRANEQFF. DNA of the CDR3: TGTGCCAGCAGCTTAGGGACTAGGGCCAATGAGCAGTTCTTC.